The 14 T cell receptor beta chains below all came from one sample that was sequenced in a study of cytomegalovirus exposure and HLA in healthy donors. The PCR used 60 Vbeta and 13 Jbeta primers. Data came from immunoSEQ multiplex PCR; TCRdb stores just in-frame clones and leaves some out. The table records 200,000 or so clones, 75% to 85% of them present only once. Sequencing was carried out using PBMCs. These TCRs come from a woman in her thirties or forties in good health and CMV-seronegative.

V and J are TRBV19 and TRBJ1-3, with 10 positions matching TRBD1. The CDR3 is 15 residues long. In germline, CDR1 is LNHDA, CDR2 SQIVND (reference sequence). The ends lost 3 bases at V and 4 bases at J; junction bases unmatched: 3. The CDR3: CASSIRQGAGNTIYF. Here the CDR3 DNA reads TGTGCCAGTAGTATCCGACAGGGGGCCGGAAACACCATATATTTT.

V is TRBV27 and J is TRBJ1-2; D is possibly TRBD1 (5 bases). The germline V gene encodes CDR1 MNHEY and CDR2 SMNVEV (reference sequence). The CDR3 covers 15 residues. Trimming removed 2 bases from V and 8 bases from J, with 18 bases in between. DNA for the CDR3: TGTGCCAGCAGTTTAATATTCGCAGGGCCTGGAGGCTACACCTTC. The encoded protein is CASSLIFAGPGGYTF.

The chain is built from TRBV10-3 and TRBJ1-2; tentative D call: TRBD1 (5 bases). Germline V gene lookup returns CDR1 ENHRY and CDR2 SYGVKD. V was clipped by 0 bases and J by 6 bases, with 8 bases between them. The CDR3 loop spans 13 amino acids. The CDR3 coding sequence is TGTGCCATCAGTGAGTCGACAGAGAATGGCTACACCTTC. Translated, it gives CAISESTENGYTF.

This clone was observed a few times. DNA of the CDR3: TGTGCCAGCAGCCCAGACAGGGATTATAGAAACACCATATATTTT. Translated: CASSPDRDYRNTIYF. This sequence joins TRBV7-9 and TRBJ1-3, with 7 bases lining up with TRBD1. The germline CDR1 and CDR2 sequences are SEHNR and FQNEAQ (reference sequence). The ends lost 5 bases at V and 5 bases at J; junction bases unmatched: 9. The CDR3 is 15 residues long.

This chain links TRBV15 with TRBJ1-4, with a weak D call TRBD1 (6 bases). The CDR3 runs to 17 residues. The germline V gene has CDR1 LNHNV and CDR2 YYDKDF (reference sequence). The V and J ends lost 2 bases and 5 bases respectively, with 18 bases between them. The CDR3 spells CATSRTTRGRGNEKLFF. Written as DNA, the CDR3 is TGTGCCACCAGCAGAACGACGCGAGGCAGGGGAAATGAAAAACTGTTTTTT.

The chain recombines TRBV2 with TRBJ2-6; 10 bases map to TRBD2. The CDR3 is made up of 17 amino acids. Germline loops: CDR1 SNHLY, CDR2 FYNNEI. V lost 7 bases and J lost 2; bases outside the gene matches: 8. The chain's CDR3 is CASTTSGTGPGANVLTF. The CDR3, as DNA: TGTGCCAGCACTACTAGCGGGACCGGTCCTGGGGCCAACGTCCTGACTTTC.

V usage is TRBV2 and J usage is TRBJ2-1; 13 bases map to TRBD2. J lost 0 bases, V lost 7 bases, and 9 bases had no gene match. CDR1 and CDR2 (germline): SNHLY, FYNNEI. The CDR3 is 18 residues long. The CDR3 region is CASTQGTSGTSSYNEQFF. In DNA, the CDR3 is TGTGCCAGCACTCAAGGGACTAGCGGGACCTCCTCCTACAATGAGCAGTTCTTC.

The chain couples TRBV15 to TRBJ2-5, with TRBD2 matching over 11 bases. The germline V gene has CDR1 LNHNV and CDR2 YYDKDF (reference sequence). The CDR3 covers 16 residues. The J segment lost 4 bases and the V segment lost 0 bases, leaving 4 bases of the junction unmatched. The CDR3 DNA follows: TGTGCCACCAGCAGAGATTTAGCGGGAGGGCCAGAGACCCAGTACTTC. Its translation: CATSRDLAGGPETQYF.

This sequence joins TRBV6-1 and TRBJ2-7, with D maybe TRBD2 (5 bases). CDR3 length: 15 residues. Germline CDR1 and CDR2: MNHNS and SASEGT. V was clipped by 0 bases and J by 0 bases, with 9 bases between them. This CDR3 is CASSEARGRSYEQYF. The DNA for the CDR3 is TGTGCCAGCAGTGAAGCCCGGGGTCGCTCCTACGAGCAGTACTTC.

This clone was seen a single time. J is TRBJ2-7 and V is TRBV2; 7 nucleotides agree with TRBD2. CDR1 SNHLY and CDR2 FYNNEI come from the germline V gene. This CDR3 contains 14 residues. V lost 3 bases, J lost 4 bases, and 6 bases stayed unmatched. CDR3 in amino acids: CASSEGGREYEQYF. CDR3 DNA: TGTGCCAGCAGTGAGGGCGGGAGAGAGTACGAGCAGTACTTC.

This clone was recorded once. The rearrangement links TRBV11-2 to TRBJ1-2; 10 bases are a match to TRBD1. V lost 5 bases, J lost 7 bases, and 4 bases stayed unmatched. From germline, CDR1 is SGHAT and CDR2 FQNNGV. The CDR3 extends over 13 amino acids. The CDR3 DNA reads as TGTGCCAGCAGCATGGGACAGGGGATTGGCTACACCTTC. It specifies CASSMGQGIGYTF.

This clone was detected only a few times. This chain links TRBV2 with TRBJ1-1; the D gene is possibly TRBD1 (5 bases). V was clipped by 8 bases and J by 1 base, with 14 bases between them. Germline V CDR1 and CDR2: SNHLY, FYNNEI. The CDR3 contains 14 residues. The CDR3: CASQAGTGNTEAFF. The CDR3 DNA is TGTGCCAGCCAGGCGGGGACGGGGAACACTGAAGCTTTCTTT.

The table lists this clone with a few counts. The chain employs TRBV15 and TRBJ1-5; the match to TRBD1 covers 9 bases. This CDR3 spans 17 amino acids. Germline V lookup: CDR1 LNHNV, CDR2 YYDKDF (reference sequence). J was trimmed by 5 bases and V by 5 bases; bases with no gene match: 13. The CDR3 nucleotides are TGTGCCACCAGCCGGGGGGAGACAGGGGGAAGGGATCAGCCCCAGCATTTT. This gives the protein CATSRGETGGRDQPQHF.

The genes are TRBV2 and TRBJ2-5; D is perhaps TRBD2 (6 bases). CDR1 SNHLY and CDR2 FYNNEI come from the germline V gene. The length of the CDR3 is 14 residues. V lost 4 bases to trimming and J lost 2 bases, with 11 bases between them. The CDR3 here is CASSGGAGQETQYF. The CDR3 DNA is TGTGCCAGCAGTGGGGGTGCGGGACAAGAGACCCAGTACTTC.